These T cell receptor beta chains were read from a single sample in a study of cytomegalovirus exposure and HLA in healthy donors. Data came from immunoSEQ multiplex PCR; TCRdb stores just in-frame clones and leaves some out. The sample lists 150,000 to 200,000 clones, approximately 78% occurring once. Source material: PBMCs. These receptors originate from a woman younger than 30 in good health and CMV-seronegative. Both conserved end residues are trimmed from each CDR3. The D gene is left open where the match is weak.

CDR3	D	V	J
ASSPSLGGEAF	.	TRBV6-1	TRBJ1-1
SVVTGGLYNEQF	TRBD2	TRBV29-1	TRBJ2-1
ASSSGTYDSYEQY	.	TRBV5-4	TRBJ2-7
ASSYRNLYGYT	.	TRBV2	TRBJ1-2
ASSLGTDNEQF	TRBD1	TRBV27	TRBJ2-1
SVEGFMNTEAF	.	TRBV29-1	TRBJ1-1
ASSAFSSDSYGYT	.	TRBV9	TRBJ1-2
ASSSLATMGELF	.	TRBV5-1	TRBJ2-2
ASSPKGEPNSPLH	.	TRBV11-2	TRBJ1-6
ASSLAVEGTDYNEQF	.	TRBV7-9	TRBJ2-1
ASSQDPGQKIEKLF	TRBD1	TRBV4-2	TRBJ1-4
ASSPRPGTGNTEAF	TRBD1	TRBV7-2	TRBJ1-1
ASRPGTGELF	.	TRBV27	TRBJ2-2
ASSERASGSYEQY	TRBD2	TRBV10-1	TRBJ2-7
ASSYLSPRDTQY	.	TRBV6-5	TRBJ2-3
ASSSTGYSSGNTIY	.	TRBV5-1	TRBJ1-3
ASSRSPGLAGAEFDTQY	TRBD2	TRBV18	TRBJ2-3
ASSTLTGVYTEAF	.	TRBV13	TRBJ1-1